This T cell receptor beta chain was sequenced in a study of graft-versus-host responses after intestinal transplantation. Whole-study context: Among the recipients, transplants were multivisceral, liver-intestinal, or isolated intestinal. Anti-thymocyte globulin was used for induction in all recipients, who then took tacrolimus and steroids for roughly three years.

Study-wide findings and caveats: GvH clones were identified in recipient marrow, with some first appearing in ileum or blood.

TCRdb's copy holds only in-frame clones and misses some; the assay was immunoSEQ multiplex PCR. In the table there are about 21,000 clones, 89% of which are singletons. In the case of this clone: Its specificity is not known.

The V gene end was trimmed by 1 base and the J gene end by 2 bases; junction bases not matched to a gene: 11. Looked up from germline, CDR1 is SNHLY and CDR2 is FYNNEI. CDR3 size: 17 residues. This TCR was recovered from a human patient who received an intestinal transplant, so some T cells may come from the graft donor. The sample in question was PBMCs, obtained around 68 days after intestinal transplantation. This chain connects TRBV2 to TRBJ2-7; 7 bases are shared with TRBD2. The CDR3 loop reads CASSEEWILSGAYEQYF. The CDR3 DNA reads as TGTGCCAGCAGTGAAGAGTGGATACTAAGCGGGGCCTACGAGCAGTACTTC.